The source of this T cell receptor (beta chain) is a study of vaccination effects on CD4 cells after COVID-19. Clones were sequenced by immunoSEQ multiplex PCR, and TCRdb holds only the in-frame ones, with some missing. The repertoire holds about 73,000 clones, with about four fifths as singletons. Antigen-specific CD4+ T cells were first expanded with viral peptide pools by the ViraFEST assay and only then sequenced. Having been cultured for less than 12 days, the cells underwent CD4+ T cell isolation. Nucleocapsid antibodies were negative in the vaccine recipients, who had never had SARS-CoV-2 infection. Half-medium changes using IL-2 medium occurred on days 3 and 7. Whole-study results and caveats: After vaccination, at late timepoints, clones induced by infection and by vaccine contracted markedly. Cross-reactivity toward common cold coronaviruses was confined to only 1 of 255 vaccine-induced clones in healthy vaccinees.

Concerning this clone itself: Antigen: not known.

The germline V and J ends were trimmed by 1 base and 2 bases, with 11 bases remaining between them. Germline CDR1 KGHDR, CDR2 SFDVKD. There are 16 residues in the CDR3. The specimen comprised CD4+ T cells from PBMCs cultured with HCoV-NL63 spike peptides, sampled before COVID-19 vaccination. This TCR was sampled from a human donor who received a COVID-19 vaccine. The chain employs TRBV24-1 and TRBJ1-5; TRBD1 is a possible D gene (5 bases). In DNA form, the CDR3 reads TGTGCCACCAGTGATTTCCAAGGGGAAGGCAATCAGCCCCAGCATTTT. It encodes CATSDFQGEGNQPQHF.